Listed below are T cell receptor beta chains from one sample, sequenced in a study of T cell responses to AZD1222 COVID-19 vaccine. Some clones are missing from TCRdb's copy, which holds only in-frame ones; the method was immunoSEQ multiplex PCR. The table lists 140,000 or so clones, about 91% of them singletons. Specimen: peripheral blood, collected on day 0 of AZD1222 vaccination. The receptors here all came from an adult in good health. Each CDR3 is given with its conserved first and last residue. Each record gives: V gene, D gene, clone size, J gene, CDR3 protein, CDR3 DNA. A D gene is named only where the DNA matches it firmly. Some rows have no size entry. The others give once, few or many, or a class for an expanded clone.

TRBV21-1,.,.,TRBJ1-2,CASSKVLSGTSGYTF,TGTGCCAGCAGCAAAGTGCTATCAGGGACCAGCGGCTACACCTTC
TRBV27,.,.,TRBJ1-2,CASSLGPMYGYTF,TGTGCCAGCAGTTTAGGTCCCATGTATGGCTACACCTTC
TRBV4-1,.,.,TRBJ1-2,CASSQERVARVNYGYTF,TGCGCCAGCAGCCAAGAAAGGGTTGCCAGGGTGAACTATGGCTACACCTTC
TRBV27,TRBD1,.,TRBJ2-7,CASRLTGAPREQYF,TGTGCCAGCAGGTTGACAGGGGCCCCGCGGGAGCAGTACTTC
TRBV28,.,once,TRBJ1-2,CASSFGKGQVYGYTF,TGTGCCAGCAGTTTCGGGAAGGGGCAGGTCTATGGCTACACCTTC
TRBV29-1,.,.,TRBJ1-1,CSVELGSTEAFF,TGCAGCGTTGAACTGGGGTCCACTGAAGCTTTCTTT
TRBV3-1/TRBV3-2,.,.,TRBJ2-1,CASSPLVGRMDNEQFF,TGTGCCAGCAGCCCTCTTGTGGGAAGGATGGACAATGAGCAGTTCTTC
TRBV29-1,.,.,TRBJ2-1,CSVDGRGWYNEQFF,TGCAGCGTTGACGGCAGGGGATGGTACAATGAGCAGTTCTTC
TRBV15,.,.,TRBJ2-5,CATSRARGSLQETQYF,TGTGCCACCAGCAGAGCGCGGGGAAGTCTCCAAGAGACCCAGTACTTC
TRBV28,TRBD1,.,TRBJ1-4,CASISPGTANEKLFF,TGTGCCAGCATTTCCCCCGGGACAGCTAATGAAAAACTGTTTTTT
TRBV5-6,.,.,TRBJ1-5,CASSLRPGDSNQPQHF,TGTGCCAGCAGCTTACGTCCAGGGGATAGCAATCAGCCCCAGCATTTT